This T cell receptor beta chain was recovered during a study of spatial heterogeneity in lung cancer. Study findings and constraints: Within tumors, counts of expanded alpha and beta TCRs tracked tumor mutation counts.

Time point noted: sample taken at primary tumor resection. The study sequenced unsorted whole RNA from tumor, nontumor lung or frozen PBMC. This clonotype came up many times. Its antigen is unidentified. Every TCR cDNA molecule bore a unique molecular identifier. TCRdb independently ran MiXCR on the 5' RACE reads; one entry per CDR3 protein. The repertoire holds approximately 20,000 distinct CDR3 sequences, with 2.8% as singletons. In germline, CDR1 is MNHEY, CDR2 SVGEGT. This CDR3 contains 19 residues. V shed 0 bases, J shed 0 bases, and the junction held 11 bases outside the gene matches. The J gene is TRBJ1-1, the V gene TRBV6-2 or TRBV6-3; TRBD1 agrees at 9 bases. This clonotype originated in a male donor with early-stage non-small cell lung cancer. Material: lung tumor tissue, obtained at surgery. CDR3 nucleotides: TGTGCCAGCAGTTACTCCTCTGGGACAGGGACCCGATTGAACACTGAAGCTTTCTTT. Translated, it gives CASSYSSGTGTRLNTEAFF.